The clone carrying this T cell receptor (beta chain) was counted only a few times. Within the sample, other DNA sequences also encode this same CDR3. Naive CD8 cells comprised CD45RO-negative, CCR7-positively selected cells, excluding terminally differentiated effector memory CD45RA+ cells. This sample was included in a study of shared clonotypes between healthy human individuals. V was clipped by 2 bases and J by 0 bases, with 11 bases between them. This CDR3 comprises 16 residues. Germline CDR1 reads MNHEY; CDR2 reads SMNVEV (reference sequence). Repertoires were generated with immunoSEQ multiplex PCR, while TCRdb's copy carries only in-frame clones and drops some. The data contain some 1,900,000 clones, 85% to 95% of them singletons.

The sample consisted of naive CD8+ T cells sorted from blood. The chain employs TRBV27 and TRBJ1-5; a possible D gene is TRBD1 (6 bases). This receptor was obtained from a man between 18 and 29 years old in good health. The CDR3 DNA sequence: TGTGCCAGCAGTTTAGGGCAGGGGTATAGCAATCAGCCCCAGCATTTT. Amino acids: CASSLGQGYSNQPQHF.